Reported below is one T cell receptor (beta chain). This entry is derived from a study of blood T cell repertoires in COVID-19. The wider study: Recovered status in Cohort 3 required two negative PCRs, clearance, or symptom resolution. The study drew acute and convalescent COVID-19 samples from the United States, Italy and Spain.

Germline CDR1 KGHSH, CDR2 LQKENI. Trimming cost V 3 bases and J 0 bases; bases outside gene matches: 0. This CDR3 has 16 residues. TCRdb's table, derived via immunoSEQ multiplex PCR, lists solely in-frame clones and lacks some. In the table there are 350,000 to 450,000 clones, 87% of which are singletons. The sequenced material came from PBMCs or T cells enriched from blood (not recorded which). This chain joins TRBV18 and TRBJ1-5; 12 nucleotides match TRBD1. The TCR comes from a man aged 40-50 years in a cohort exposed to, infected with or recovered from COVID-19 (not recorded which). The CDR3 nucleotides read TGTGCCAGCTCACCGGGACAGGGGGCTAGCAATCAGCCCCAGCATTTT. It translates to CASSPGQGASNQPQHF.